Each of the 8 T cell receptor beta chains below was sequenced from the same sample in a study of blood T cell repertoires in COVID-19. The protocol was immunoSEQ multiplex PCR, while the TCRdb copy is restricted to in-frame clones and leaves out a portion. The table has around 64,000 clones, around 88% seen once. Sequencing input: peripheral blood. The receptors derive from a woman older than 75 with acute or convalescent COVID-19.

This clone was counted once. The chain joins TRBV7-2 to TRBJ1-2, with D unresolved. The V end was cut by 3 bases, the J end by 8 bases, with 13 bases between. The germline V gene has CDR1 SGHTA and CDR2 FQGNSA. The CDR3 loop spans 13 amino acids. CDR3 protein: CASSFRELGGYTF. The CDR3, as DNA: TGTGCCAGCAGCTTTCGGGAATTGGGAGGCTACACCTTC.

The CDR3: CASSFTSGYSTYEQYF. DNA for the CDR3: TGTGCCAGCAGCTTTACTAGCGGGTACTCGACCTACGAGCAGTACTTC. This sequence joins TRBV7-2 and TRBJ2-7; TRBD2 agrees at 9 bases. The CDR3 consists of 16 residues. The V gene end was trimmed by 3 bases and the J gene end by 2 bases; junction bases not matched to a gene: 8. Germline CDR1 and CDR2: SGHTA and FQGNSA.

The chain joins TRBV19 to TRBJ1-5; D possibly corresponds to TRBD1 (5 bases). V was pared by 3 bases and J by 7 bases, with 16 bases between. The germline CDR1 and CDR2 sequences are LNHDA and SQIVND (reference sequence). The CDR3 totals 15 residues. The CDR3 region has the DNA TGTGCCAGTAGTATCATCAAGGGGATGGGACAGCCCCAGCATTTT. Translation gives CASSIIKGMGQPQHF.

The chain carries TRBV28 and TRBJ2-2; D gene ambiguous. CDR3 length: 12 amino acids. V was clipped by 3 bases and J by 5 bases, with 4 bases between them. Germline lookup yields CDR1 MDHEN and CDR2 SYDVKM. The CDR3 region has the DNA TGTGCCAGCAGTTTGAGAACCGGGGAGCTGTTTTTT. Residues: CASSLRTGELFF.

The CDR3 DNA is TGTGCCAGCAGTTACGAGCGGGGACTCACCTACGAGCAGTACTTC. This translates into CASSYERGLTYEQYF. The chain couples TRBV28 to TRBJ2-7; the match to TRBD2 covers 7 bases. Germline loops: CDR1 MDHEN, CDR2 SYDVKM. The CDR3 extends over 15 amino acids. V lost 4 bases, J lost 2 bases, and 8 bases stayed unmatched.

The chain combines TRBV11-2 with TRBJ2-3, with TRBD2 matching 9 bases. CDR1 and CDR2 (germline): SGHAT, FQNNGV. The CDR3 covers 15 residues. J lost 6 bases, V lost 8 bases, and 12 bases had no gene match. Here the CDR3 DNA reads TGTGCCAGCGATTCCGGGACTAGCCTTAGGGATACGCAGTATTTT. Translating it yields CASDSGTSLRDTQYF.

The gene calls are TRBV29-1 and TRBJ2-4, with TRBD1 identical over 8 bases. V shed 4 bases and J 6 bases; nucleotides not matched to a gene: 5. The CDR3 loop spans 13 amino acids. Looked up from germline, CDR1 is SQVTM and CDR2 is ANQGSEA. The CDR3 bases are TGCAGCGTTGGGACAGGGACAGGAAACATTCAGTACTTC. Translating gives CSVGTGTGNIQYF.

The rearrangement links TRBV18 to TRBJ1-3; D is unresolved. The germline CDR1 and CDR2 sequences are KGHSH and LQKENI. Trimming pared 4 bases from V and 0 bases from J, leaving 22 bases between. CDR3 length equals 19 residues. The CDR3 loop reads CASSQILNSRAGSGNTIYF. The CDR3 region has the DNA TGTGCCAGCTCACAAATACTTAACAGCCGCGCTGGCTCTGGAAACACCATATATTTT.